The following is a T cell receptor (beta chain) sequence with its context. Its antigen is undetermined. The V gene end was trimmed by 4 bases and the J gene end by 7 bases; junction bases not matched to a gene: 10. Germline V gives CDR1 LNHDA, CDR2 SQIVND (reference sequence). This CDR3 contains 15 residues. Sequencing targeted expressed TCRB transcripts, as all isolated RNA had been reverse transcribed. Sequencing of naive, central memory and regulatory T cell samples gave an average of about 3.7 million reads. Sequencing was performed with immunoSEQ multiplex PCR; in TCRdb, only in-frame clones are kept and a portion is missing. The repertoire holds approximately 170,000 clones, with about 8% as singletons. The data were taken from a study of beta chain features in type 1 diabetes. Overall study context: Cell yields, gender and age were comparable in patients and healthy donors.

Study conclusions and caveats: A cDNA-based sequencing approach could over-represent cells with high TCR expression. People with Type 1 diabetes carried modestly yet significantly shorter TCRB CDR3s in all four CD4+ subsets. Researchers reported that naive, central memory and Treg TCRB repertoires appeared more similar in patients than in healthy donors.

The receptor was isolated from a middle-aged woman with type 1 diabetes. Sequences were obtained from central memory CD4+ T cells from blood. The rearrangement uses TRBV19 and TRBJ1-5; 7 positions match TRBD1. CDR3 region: CASSTDYRGQQPQHF. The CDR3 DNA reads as TGTGCCAGTAGTACGGACTACAGGGGCCAACAGCCCCAGCATTTT.